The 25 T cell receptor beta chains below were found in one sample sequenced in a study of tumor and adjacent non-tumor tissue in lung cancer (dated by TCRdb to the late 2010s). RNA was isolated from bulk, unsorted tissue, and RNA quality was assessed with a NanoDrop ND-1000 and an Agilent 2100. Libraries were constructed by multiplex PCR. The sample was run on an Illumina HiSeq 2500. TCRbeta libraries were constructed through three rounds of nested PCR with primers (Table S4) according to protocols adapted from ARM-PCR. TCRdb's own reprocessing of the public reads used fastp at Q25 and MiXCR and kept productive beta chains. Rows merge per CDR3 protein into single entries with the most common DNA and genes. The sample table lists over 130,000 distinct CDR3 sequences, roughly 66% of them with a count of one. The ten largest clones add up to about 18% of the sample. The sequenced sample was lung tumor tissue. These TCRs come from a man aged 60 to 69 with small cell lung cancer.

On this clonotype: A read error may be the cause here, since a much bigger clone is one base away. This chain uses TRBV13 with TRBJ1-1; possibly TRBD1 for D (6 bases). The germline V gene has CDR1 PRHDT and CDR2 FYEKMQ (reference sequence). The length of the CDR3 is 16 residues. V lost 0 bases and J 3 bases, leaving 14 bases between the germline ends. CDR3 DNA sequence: TGTGCCAGCAGCTTAGGCCTTACAGGGATGGACACTGAAGCTTTCTTT. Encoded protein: CASSLGLTGMDTEAFF.

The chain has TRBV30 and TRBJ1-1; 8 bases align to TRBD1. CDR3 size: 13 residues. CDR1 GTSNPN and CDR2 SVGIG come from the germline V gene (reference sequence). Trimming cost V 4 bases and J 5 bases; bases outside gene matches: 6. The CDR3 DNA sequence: TGTGCCTGGACTATCAACAGGGGGACTGAAGCTTTCTTT. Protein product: CAWTINRGTEAFF.

The DNA for the CDR3 is TGTGCCAGCACTCTCCGGTGGATTAAAGTCTCTGGGGCCAATATCCTGACTTTC. Translating gives CASTLRWIKVSGANILTF. The V call is TRBV12-3 or TRBV12-4, the J call TRBJ2-6, with D maybe TRBD1 (5 bases). V dropped 7 bases and J dropped 14 bases, with 33 bases sitting between them. The CDR3 spans 18 residues.

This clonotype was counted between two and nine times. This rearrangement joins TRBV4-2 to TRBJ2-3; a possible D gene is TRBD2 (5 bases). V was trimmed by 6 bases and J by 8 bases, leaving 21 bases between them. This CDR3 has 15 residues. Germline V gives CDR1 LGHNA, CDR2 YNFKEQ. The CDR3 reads CASRLAKDSPLTQYF. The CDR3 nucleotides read TGTGCCAGCAGATTAGCGAAAGACTCCCCTCTTACGCAGTATTTT.

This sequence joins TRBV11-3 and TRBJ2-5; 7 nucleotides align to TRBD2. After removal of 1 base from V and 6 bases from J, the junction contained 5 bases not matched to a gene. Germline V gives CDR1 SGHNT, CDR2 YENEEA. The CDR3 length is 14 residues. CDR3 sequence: CASSLVYSGQTQYF. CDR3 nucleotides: TGTGCCAGCAGCTTAGTTTATAGCGGGCAGACCCAGTACTTC.

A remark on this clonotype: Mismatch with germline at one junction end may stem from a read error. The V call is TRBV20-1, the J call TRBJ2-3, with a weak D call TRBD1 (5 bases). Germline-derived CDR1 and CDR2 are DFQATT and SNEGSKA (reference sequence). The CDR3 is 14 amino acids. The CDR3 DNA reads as TGCAGTGCCTTACCAGGGTACAGCACAGATATGCAGTATTTT. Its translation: CSALPGYSTDMQYF.

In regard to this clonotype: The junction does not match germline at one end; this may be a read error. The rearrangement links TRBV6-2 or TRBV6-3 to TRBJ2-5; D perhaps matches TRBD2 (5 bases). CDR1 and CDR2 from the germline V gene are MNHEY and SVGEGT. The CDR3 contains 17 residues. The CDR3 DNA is TGTGCCAGCAGTTACCAGATAGGAGGATGGGCCCAAGAGACCCAGCACTTT. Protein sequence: CASSYQIGGWAQETQHF.

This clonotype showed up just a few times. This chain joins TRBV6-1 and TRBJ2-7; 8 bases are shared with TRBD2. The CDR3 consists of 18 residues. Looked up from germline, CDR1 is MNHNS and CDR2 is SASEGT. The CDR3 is CASSKEESGSGSRVPAAV. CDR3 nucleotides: TGTGCCAGCAGTAAAGAGGAGAGCGGGAGCGGCTCTCGGGTACCCGCTGCCGTC.

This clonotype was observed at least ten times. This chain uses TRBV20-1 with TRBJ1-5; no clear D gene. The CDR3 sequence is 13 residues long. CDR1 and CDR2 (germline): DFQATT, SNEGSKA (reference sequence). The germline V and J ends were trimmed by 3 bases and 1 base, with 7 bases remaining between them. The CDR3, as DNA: TGCAGTGCTAGTACCAGGAGCAATCAGCCCCAGCATTTT. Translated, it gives CSASTRSNQPQHF.

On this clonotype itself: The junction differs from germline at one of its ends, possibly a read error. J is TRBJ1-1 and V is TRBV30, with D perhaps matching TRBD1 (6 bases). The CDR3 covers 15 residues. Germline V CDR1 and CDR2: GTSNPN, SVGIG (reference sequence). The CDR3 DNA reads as TGTGCCTTGAGTGTAGGGGGGGGGGTCAACACTGAAGCTTTCTTT. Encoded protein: CALSVGGGVNTEAFF.

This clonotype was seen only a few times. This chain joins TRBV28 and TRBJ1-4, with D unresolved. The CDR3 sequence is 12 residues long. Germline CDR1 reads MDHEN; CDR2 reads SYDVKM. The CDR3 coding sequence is TGTGCAGGCGGAAAGTTTAATGAAAAACTGTTTTTT. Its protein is CAGGKFNEKLFF. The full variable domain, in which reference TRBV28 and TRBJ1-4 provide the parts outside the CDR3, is DVKVTQSSRYLVKRTGEKVFLECVQDMDHENMFWYRQDPGLGLRLIYFSYDVKMKEKGDIPEGYSVSREKKERFSLILESASTNQTSMYLCAGGKFNEKLFFGSGTQLSVL.

CDR3 in DNA: TGCAGTGCTAGAGATTTGCATACTGAAGCTTTCTTT. Translated, it gives CSARDLHTEAFF. The chain is built from TRBV20-1 and TRBJ1-1; D is unclear. CDR3 length: 12 amino acids. V was clipped by 0 bases and J by 5 bases, with 7 bases between them. Per germline, CDR1 DFQATT and CDR2 SNEGSKA (reference sequence).

CDR3 DNA: TGTGCCAGCAGGATGGGGCTAGCGCCAGGCTACGAACAGTACGTC. Translated, it gives CASRMGLAPGYEQYV. The gene calls are TRBV6-5 and TRBJ2-7; a weak D match, TRBD2 (6 bases). Germline V CDR1 and CDR2: MNHEY, SVGAGI. The CDR3 is made up of 15 amino acids.

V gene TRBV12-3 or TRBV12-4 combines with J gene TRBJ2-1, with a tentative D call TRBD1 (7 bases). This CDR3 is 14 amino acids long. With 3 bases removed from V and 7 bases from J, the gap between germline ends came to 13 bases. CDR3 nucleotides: TGTGCCAGCAGTTTTGTACAGGGGAGGAATGAGCAGTTCTTC. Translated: CASSFVQGRNEQFF.

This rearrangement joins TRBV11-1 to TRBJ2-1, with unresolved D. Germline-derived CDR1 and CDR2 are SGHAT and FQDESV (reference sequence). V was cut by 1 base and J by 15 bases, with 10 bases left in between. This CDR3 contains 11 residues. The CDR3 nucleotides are TGTGCCAGCAGCTTAGATAATGAGTTGTTCTTC. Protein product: CASSLDNELFF.

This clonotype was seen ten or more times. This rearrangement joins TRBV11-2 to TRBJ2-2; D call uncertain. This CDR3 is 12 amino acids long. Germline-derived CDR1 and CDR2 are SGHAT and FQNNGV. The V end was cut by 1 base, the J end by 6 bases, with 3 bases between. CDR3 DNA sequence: TGTGCCAGCAGCTTAGGTGCCGGGGAGCTGTTTTTT. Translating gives CASSLGAGELFF. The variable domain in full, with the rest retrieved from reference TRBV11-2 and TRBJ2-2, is EAGVAQSPRYKIIEKRQSVAFWCNPISGHATLYWYQQILGQGPKLLIQFQNNGVVDDSQLPKDRFSAERLKGVDSTLKIQPAKLEDSAVYLCASSLGAGELFFGEGSRLTVL.

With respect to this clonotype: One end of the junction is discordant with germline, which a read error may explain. The DNA of the CDR3 is TGTGCCAGCAGCCTAGGGGGCGGGCCAGTCGATTACAATGTGCAGTTCTTC. This translates into CASSLGGGPVDYNVQFF. This chain connects TRBV12-3 or TRBV12-4 to TRBJ2-1; 7 bases align to TRBD1. CDR3 length equals 17 residues.

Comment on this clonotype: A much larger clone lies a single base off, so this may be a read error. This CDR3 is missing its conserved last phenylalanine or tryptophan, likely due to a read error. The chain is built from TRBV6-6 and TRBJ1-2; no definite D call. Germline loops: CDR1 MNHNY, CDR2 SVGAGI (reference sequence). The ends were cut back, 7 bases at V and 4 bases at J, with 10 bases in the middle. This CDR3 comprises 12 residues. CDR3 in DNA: TGTGCCAGCACCCGAGGAGCCTATGGCTACACCTAC. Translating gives CASTRGAYGYTY.

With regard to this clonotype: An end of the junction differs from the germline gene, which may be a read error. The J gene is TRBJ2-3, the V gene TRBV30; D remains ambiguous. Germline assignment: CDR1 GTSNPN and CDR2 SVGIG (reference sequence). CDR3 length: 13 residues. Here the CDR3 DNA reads TGTGACTGGAGTGTATCCCGGATAGGTACGCAGTATTTT. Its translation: CDWSVSRIGTQYF.

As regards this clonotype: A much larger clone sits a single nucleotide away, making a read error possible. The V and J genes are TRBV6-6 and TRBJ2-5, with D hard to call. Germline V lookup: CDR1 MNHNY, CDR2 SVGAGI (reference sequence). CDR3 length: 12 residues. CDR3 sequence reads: CASGYQGETQYF. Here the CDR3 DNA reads TGTGCCAGCGGTTACCAAGGGGAGACCCAGTACTTC.

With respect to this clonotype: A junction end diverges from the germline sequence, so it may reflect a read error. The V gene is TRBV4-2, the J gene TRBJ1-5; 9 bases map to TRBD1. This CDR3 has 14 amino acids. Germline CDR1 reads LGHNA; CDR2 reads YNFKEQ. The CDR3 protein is CASCQGQGNQPQHF. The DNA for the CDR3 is TGTGCCAGCTGCCAAGGACAGGGGAATCAGCCCCAGCATTTC.

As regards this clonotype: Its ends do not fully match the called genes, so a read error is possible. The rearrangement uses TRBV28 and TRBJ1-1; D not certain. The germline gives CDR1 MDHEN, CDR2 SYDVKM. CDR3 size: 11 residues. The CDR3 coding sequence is TGTGCTAGCAGTTTCCACGGGGTAGCTTTCTTT. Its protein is CASSFHGVAFF.

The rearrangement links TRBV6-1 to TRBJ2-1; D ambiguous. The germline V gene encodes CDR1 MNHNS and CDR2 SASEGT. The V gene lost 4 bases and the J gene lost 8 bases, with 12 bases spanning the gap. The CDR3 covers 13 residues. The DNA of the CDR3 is TGTGCCAGCAGTGTCTCGCGCATCGATGAGCAGTTCTTC. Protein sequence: CASSVSRIDEQFF.

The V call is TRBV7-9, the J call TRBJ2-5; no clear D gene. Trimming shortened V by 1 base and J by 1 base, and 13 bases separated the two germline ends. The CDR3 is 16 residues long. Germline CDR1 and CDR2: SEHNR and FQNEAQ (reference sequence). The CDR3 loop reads CASSLVFVGAQETQYF. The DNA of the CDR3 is TGTGCCAGCAGCTTAGTGTTTGTCGGAGCCCAAGAGACCCAGTACTTC. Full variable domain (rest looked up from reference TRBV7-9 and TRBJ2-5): DTGVSQNPRHKITKRGQNVTFRCDPISEHNRLYWYRQTLGQGPEFLTYFQNEAQLEKSRLLSDRFSAERPKGSFSTLEIQRTEQGDSAMYLCASSLVFVGAQETQYFGPGTRLLVL.

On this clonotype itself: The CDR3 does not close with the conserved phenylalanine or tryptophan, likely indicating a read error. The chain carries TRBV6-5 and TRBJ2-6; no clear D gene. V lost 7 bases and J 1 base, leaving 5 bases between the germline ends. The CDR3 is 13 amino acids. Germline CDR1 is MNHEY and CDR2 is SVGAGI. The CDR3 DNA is TGTGCCAGCACAGTTTCTGGGGCCAACGTCCTGACTCTC. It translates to CASTVSGANVLTL.